The 21 T cell receptor beta chains reported below all come from one sample, sequenced in a study of cytomegalovirus exposure and HLA in healthy donors. A multiplex PCR was run with 60 Vbeta primers and 13 Jbeta primers. Assay used: immunoSEQ multiplex PCR; TCRdb lists only in-frame clones, some missing. Of under 200,000 clones listed, about four fifths are singletons. The sequenced sample was PBMCs. These receptor sequences come from a woman aged 45-59 years in good health and CMV-seropositive.

The chain is built from TRBV6-6 and TRBJ1-5; D gene ambiguous. CDR3 size: 15 residues. The V end was cut by 2 bases, the J end by 2 bases, with 10 bases between. Germline V gene data show CDR1 as MNHNY and CDR2 as SVGAGI (reference sequence). CDR3 coding DNA: TGTGCCAGCAGTTACGCGGGTGGTGGCAATCAGCCCCAGCATTTT. Amino acids: CASSYAGGGNQPQHF.

The CDR3 DNA reads as TGTGCCAGCAGTTTGGACAGGTTAGGCTCACCCCTCCACTTT. Translating it yields CASSLDRLGSPLHF. The rearrangement links TRBV27 to TRBJ1-6, with TRBD1 identical over 7 bases. This CDR3 region has 14 residues. The germline V gene has CDR1 MNHEY and CDR2 SMNVEV (reference sequence). With V trimmed by 3 bases and J by 10 bases, 6 bases remained unmatched.

The chain combines TRBV14 with TRBJ2-1, with 12 bases that match TRBD2. Trimming removed 2 bases from V and 9 bases from J; junction bases left unmatched: 11. The CDR3 contains 17 residues. CDR1 is SGHDN, CDR2 FVKESK, per germline. CDR3 in amino acids: CASSQPGLAGGHGEQFF. In DNA form, the CDR3 reads TGTGCCAGCAGCCAACCGGGACTAGCGGGCGGACATGGTGAGCAGTTCTTC.

The chain combines TRBV9 with TRBJ1-5; 7 positions match TRBD1. The CDR3 extends over 14 amino acids. CDR1 is SGDLS and CDR2 is YYNGEE in the germline V gene. J was trimmed by 1 base and V by 3 bases; bases with no gene match: 1. Written as DNA, the CDR3 is TGTGCCAGCAGCGCAGGGGGAAGCAATCAGCCCCAGCATTTT. It specifies CASSAGGSNQPQHF.

This clone came up once. The rearrangement links TRBV4-2 to TRBJ1-2; 8 bases agree with TRBD1. Trimming at V came to 4 bases and at J to 5 bases, leaving 9 bases not matched to a gene. The germline V gene has CDR1 LGHNA and CDR2 YNFKEQ. This CDR3 has 15 amino acids. CDR3 bases: TGTGCCAGCAGCCCCGACAGGGGATCTTGGTATGGCTACACCTTC. Translation: CASSPDRGSWYGYTF.

The rearrangement links TRBV9 to TRBJ1-3; D gene unclear. This CDR3 region has 15 residues. CDR1 is SGDLS, CDR2 YYNGEE, per germline. V was cut by 3 bases and J by 0 bases, with 10 bases left in between. This CDR3 reads CASSETMNSGNTIYF. CDR3 nucleotides: TGTGCCAGCAGCGAAACTATGAACTCTGGAAACACCATATATTTT.

This clone appeared a few times. The chain couples TRBV7-9 to TRBJ1-2, with D unresolved. The V gene's germline CDR1 is SEHNR and CDR2 FQNEAQ (reference sequence). With 0 bases removed from V and 6 bases from J, the gap between germline ends came to 8 bases. The CDR3 runs to 13 residues. The CDR3, as DNA: TGTGCCAGCAGCTTAGCGAGGATGGATGGCTACACCTTC. This sequence encodes CASSLARMDGYTF.

DNA of the CDR3: TGTGCCAGCAGCTTAAGTCAGAACTATGGCTACACCTTC. This gives the protein CASSLSQNYGYTF. This sequence joins TRBV7-2 and TRBJ1-2; the D is unclear. V lost 2 bases, J lost 2 bases, and 6 bases lay in between. The CDR3 consists of 13 residues. Germline CDR1 SGHTA, CDR2 FQGNSA.

The CDR3 loop reads CASSYRQPGQLGYTF. The CDR3 nucleotides are TGTGCCAGCAGTTACCGGCAACCGGGACAGCTTGGCTACACCTTC. The chain employs TRBV6-5 and TRBJ1-2; 7 bases agree with TRBD1. The CDR3 covers 15 residues. Germline V gene sequence: CDR1 MNHEY, CDR2 SVGAGI. The ends lost 2 bases at V and 7 bases at J; junction bases unmatched: 10.

There are a few counts of this clone. The identical CDR3 is also encoded by other nucleotide sequences in the sample. The chain has TRBV28 and TRBJ1-2, with D tentatively TRBD1 (5 bases). CDR3 size: 12 residues. V was clipped by 2 bases and J by 8 bases, with 9 bases between them. Per germline, CDR1 MDHEN and CDR2 SYDVKM. Written as DNA, the CDR3 is TGTGCCAGCAGTTTACAGGGAACAGGCTACACCTTC. Translated: CASSLQGTGYTF.

The gene calls are TRBV2 and TRBJ2-7; 9 bases fit TRBD1. Per germline, CDR1 SNHLY and CDR2 FYNNEI. Losses at the gene ends were 2 bases for V and 5 bases for J; bases not matched to a gene: 7. This CDR3 comprises 15 residues. The CDR3 here is CASSESGQGSHEQYF. In DNA, the CDR3 is TGTGCCAGCAGTGAATCCGGACAGGGGTCACACGAGCAGTACTTC. The full variable domain, its missing parts supplied by reference TRBV2 and TRBJ2-7, is EPEVTQTPSHQVTQMGQEVILRCVPISNHLYFYWYRQILGQKVEFLVSFYNNEISEKSEIFDDQFSVERPDGSNFTLKIRSTKLEDSAMYFCASSESGQGSHEQYFGPGTRLTVT.

This clone has a handful of counts. The V gene is TRBV11-3, the J gene TRBJ2-1; D ambiguous. CDR1 and CDR2 (germline): SGHNT, YENEEA. CDR3 length: 14 amino acids. V dropped 5 bases and J dropped 0 bases, with 8 bases sitting between them. The CDR3 DNA reads TGTGCCAGCAGCGTATCGAGCTCCTACAATGAGCAGTTCTTC. Amino acid sequence: CASSVSSSYNEQFF.

The chain uses TRBV11-2 and TRBJ2-3; D is undetermined. This CDR3 is built from 13 residues. Germline V gene lookup returns CDR1 SGHAT and CDR2 FQNNGV. V gave up 5 bases and J gave up 1 base, with 7 bases separating them. CDR3 DNA: TGTGCCAGCAGCAAATCGGGCACAGATACGCAGTATTTT. This sequence encodes CASSKSGTDTQYF.

To note about this clone: Its ends do not fully match the called genes, so a read error is possible. This chain connects TRBV7-9 to TRBJ2-5; D may be TRBD2 (7 bases). CDR1 and CDR2 from the germline V gene are SEHNR and FQNEAQ (reference sequence). The CDR3 consists of 16 residues. CDR3 in amino acids: CSSSQTGTTIQETQYF. Here the CDR3 DNA reads TGTTCCAGCAGCCAAACAGGGACTACTATACAAGAGACCCAGTACTTC.

This chain uses TRBV6-5 with TRBJ1-6; D is unresolved. The CDR3 covers 12 residues. The germline CDR1 and CDR2 sequences are MNHEY and SVGAGI. Trimming cost V 6 bases and J 6 bases, with 6 bases left between them. The CDR3: CASSPLNSPLHF. The CDR3, as DNA: TGTGCCAGCAGCCCACTTAATTCACCCCTCCACTTT.

V usage is TRBV15 and J usage is TRBJ2-6; D call uncertain. V lost 5 bases and J lost 0, with 8 bases in between. The CDR3 runs 15 residues. The V gene's germline CDR1 is LNHNV and CDR2 YYDKDF (reference sequence). The CDR3 region is CATSPPRSGANVLTF. CDR3 DNA: TGTGCCACCAGCCCTCCGCGCTCTGGGGCCAACGTCCTGACTTTC.

The chain is built from TRBV7-2 and TRBJ2-3, with 7 bases that match TRBD1. There are 14 residues in the CDR3. The V and J ends lost 3 bases and 6 bases, in that order; junction bases with no gene match: 6. Germline-derived CDR1 and CDR2 are SGHTA and FQGNSA. The CDR3 loop is CASSFNRGSDTQYF. The DNA of the CDR3 is TGTGCCAGCAGCTTCAACAGGGGTAGTGATACGCAGTATTTT. The whole variable domain, filled in from reference TRBV7-2 and TRBJ2-3, reads GAGVSQSPSNKVTEKGKDVELRCDPISGHTALYWYRQSLGQGLEFLIYFQGNSAPDKSGLPSDRFSAERTGGSVSTLTIQRTQQEDSAVYLCASSFNRGSDTQYFGPGTRLTVL.

This rearrangement joins TRBV5-5 to TRBJ2-1; TRBD2 aligns across 9 bases. Germline CDR1 SGHKS, CDR2 YYEKEE (reference sequence). The trim removed 2 bases at V and 10 bases at J, leaving 10 bases unmatched. The CDR3 sequence is 15 residues long. The chain's CDR3 is CASSFVVAGVNEQFF. The CDR3 coding sequence is TGTGCCAGCAGCTTTGTGGTAGCGGGAGTCAACGAGCAGTTCTTC.

The rearrangement joins TRBV7-8 to TRBJ1-1; 7 bases map to TRBD1. Losses at the gene ends were 8 bases for V and 1 base for J; bases not matched to a gene: 13. The CDR3 has 16 amino acids. CDR1 is SGHVS and CDR2 is FQNEAQ in the germline V gene. The CDR3 region has the DNA TGTGCCAGCTCCACCGGGACAGAGGGAACGAACACTGAAGCTTTCTTT. Amino acid sequence: CASSTGTEGTNTEAFF.

About this clone itself: In the same sample, other DNA sequences code for this CDR3. The chain carries TRBV19 and TRBJ2-7, with 8 bases aligning to TRBD1. After removal of 5 bases from V and 3 bases from J, the junction contained 3 bases not matched to a gene. There are 13 residues in the CDR3. Germline values: CDR1 LNHDA, CDR2 SQIVND (reference sequence). CDR3 nucleotides: TGTGCCAGTAGTCTTGACAGGGGCTACGAGCAGTACTTC. Translated: CASSLDRGYEQYF.

The chain combines TRBV5-1 with TRBJ2-1; 12 bases agree with TRBD2. The CDR3 sequence is 16 residues long. After removal of 4 bases from V and 2 bases from J, the junction contained 4 bases not matched to a gene. The germline V gene encodes CDR1 SGHRS and CDR2 YFSETQ. The CDR3 region is CASSMRTSGAYNEQFF. Written as DNA, the CDR3 is TGCGCCAGCAGCATGAGGACTAGCGGGGCCTACAATGAGCAGTTCTTC.